This T cell receptor beta chain was captured by sequencing in a study of blood T cell repertoires in COVID-19. About the research overall: The United States, Italy and Spain supplied acute and convalescent COVID-19 samples.

With 3 bases clipped from V and 5 bases from J, the junction kept 5 bases outside the gene matches. The CDR3 consists of 15 residues. The germline CDR1 and CDR2 sequences are MNHEY and SMNVEV (reference sequence). As handled by the study authors: Amplified reference gene primers provided the basis for estimating nucleated cell counts. Sequencing used immunoSEQ multiplex PCR; TCRdb keeps in-frame clones, though not all of them. The V and J calls and the clone size are those of that table, but D and trimming were determined from the DNA. Counted here are 110,000 or so clones, around 85% occurring once; the ten biggest clones make up approximately 13%.

The J gene is TRBJ2-2, the V gene TRBV27; 8 nucleotides agree with TRBD2. The receptor was derived from a human donor in a cohort sampled during active COVID-19. Material for sequencing was peripheral blood. In DNA form, the CDR3 reads TGTGCCAGCAGTTTTAGGGGACTAGGGACCGGGGAGCTGTTTTTT. It codes for CASSFRGLGTGELFF.